Listed below are T cell receptor beta chains from one sample, sequenced in a study of neoadjuvant anti-PD-1 for oral cavity cancer. Measured with immunoSEQ multiplex PCR; TCRdb has only the in-frame clones, and not every one. The sample lists more than 5,500 clones, approximately 47% occurring once. Sequenced material: tumor tissue, taken before nivolumab (anti-PD-1) treatment. Receptor source: a person aged 40 to 85 with oral cavity squamous cell carcinoma. Each CDR3 is given with its conserved first and last residue. Fields, in order: V gene, clone size, J gene, D gene, CDR3 protein, CDR3 DNA. D genes are given only for firm matches. Clone size appears in some rows only: once, few, many, or a class for an expanded clone.

v_gene: TRBV2; abundance: -; j_gene: TRBJ2-3; d_gene: TRBD1; CDR3aa: CASRATGGRTDTQYF; CDR3nt: TGTGCCAGCCGGGCCACAGGGGGCAGGACAGATACGCAGTATTTT
v_gene: TRBV5-1; abundance: -; j_gene: TRBJ2-7; d_gene: -; CDR3aa: CASSPTGHGDEQYF; CDR3nt: TGCGCCAGCAGCCCAACGGGTCACGGGGACGAGCAGTACTTC
v_gene: TRBV9; abundance: -; j_gene: TRBJ2-6; d_gene: -; CDR3aa: CASSVVGGDRRRSGANVLTF; CDR3nt: TGTGCCAGCAGCGTAGTAGGAGGGGACCGCCGCCGCTCTGGGGCCAACGTCCTGACTTTC
v_gene: TRBV19; abundance: -; j_gene: TRBJ1-3; d_gene: -; CDR3aa: CASTRGIGNTIYF; CDR3nt: TGTGCCAGTACCCGAGGAATTGGAAACACCATATATTTT
v_gene: TRBV5-1; abundance: -; j_gene: TRBJ2-2; d_gene: -; CDR3aa: CASSPSWAENTGELFF; CDR3nt: TGCGCCAGCAGTCCGAGTTGGGCCGAGAACACCGGGGAGCTGTTTTTT
v_gene: TRBV19; abundance: few; j_gene: TRBJ2-7; d_gene: -; CDR3aa: CASSIEGGSGEQYF; CDR3nt: TGTGCCAGTAGTATAGAGGGGGGCTCGGGCGAGCAGTACTTC
v_gene: TRBV7-2; abundance: -; j_gene: TRBJ2-7; d_gene: -; CDR3aa: CASSLARGGRNEQYF; CDR3nt: TGTGCCAGCAGCTTAGCGCGCGGGGGCCGCAACGAGCAGTACTTC
v_gene: TRBV25-1; abundance: -; j_gene: TRBJ1-2; d_gene: TRBD1; CDR3aa: CASTRGTGDGYTF; CDR3nt: TGTGCCAGCACCCGCGGGACAGGGGACGGCTACACCTTC
v_gene: TRBV5-5; abundance: -; j_gene: TRBJ1-5; d_gene: -; CDR3aa: CASARTWDQPQHF; CDR3nt: TGTGCCAGCGCCCGGACTTGGGATCAGCCCCAGCATTTT
v_gene: TRBV5-1; abundance: -; j_gene: TRBJ2-3; d_gene: TRBD2; CDR3aa: CASGSGAGGPADTQYF; CDR3nt: TGCGCCAGCGGAAGCGGCGCGGGGGGGCCTGCAGATACGCAGTATTTT
v_gene: TRBV7-6; abundance: -; j_gene: TRBJ1-4; d_gene: -; CDR3aa: CASSHGSGGNEKLFF; CDR3nt: TGTGCCAGCAGCCACGGCTCTGGGGGTAATGAAAAACTGTTTTTT
v_gene: TRBV11-3; abundance: few; j_gene: TRBJ1-1; d_gene: -; CDR3aa: CASSTNRVTEAFF; CDR3nt: TGTGCCAGCAGCACAAACAGGGTCACTGAAGCTTTCTTT
v_gene: TRBV6-5; abundance: -; j_gene: TRBJ1-5; d_gene: TRBD1; CDR3aa: CASSSLTGGGQPQHF; CDR3nt: TGTGCCAGCAGTTCCCTGACAGGGGGTGGGCAGCCCCAGCATTTT
v_gene: TRBV6-5; abundance: -; j_gene: TRBJ2-5; d_gene: TRBD1; CDR3aa: CASVGQGQKETQYF; CDR3nt: TGTGCCAGCGTTGGTCAGGGACAGAAAGAGACCCAGTACTTC
v_gene: TRBV10-3; abundance: -; j_gene: TRBJ2-7; d_gene: -; CDR3aa: CAISETGQSYEQYF; CDR3nt: TGTGCCATCAGTGAGACTGGACAGTCCTACGAGCAGTACTTC
v_gene: TRBV6-6; abundance: -; j_gene: TRBJ2-2; d_gene: -; CDR3aa: CASSRDSNTGELFF; CDR3nt: TGTGCCAGCAGCCGGGACTCGAACACCGGGGAGCTGTTTTTT
v_gene: TRBV21-1; abundance: -; j_gene: TRBJ2-3; d_gene: -; CDR3aa: CASSTKGVSDTQYF; CDR3nt: TGTGCCAGCAGCACTAAAGGGGTTTCGGATACGCAGTATTTT
v_gene: TRBV4-2; abundance: few; j_gene: TRBJ1-2; d_gene: -; CDR3aa: CASSQETGGRSYGYTF; CDR3nt: TGTGCCAGCAGCCAAGAAACAGGAGGGAGATCTTATGGCTACACCTTC
v_gene: TRBV21-1; abundance: -; j_gene: TRBJ1-2; d_gene: -; CDR3aa: CASSTQERFNYGYTF; CDR3nt: TGTGCCAGCAGCACCCAGGAGAGGTTTAACTATGGCTACACCTTC
v_gene: TRBV9; abundance: -; j_gene: TRBJ2-5; d_gene: TRBD2; CDR3aa: CASSVDVAGGLETQYF; CDR3nt: TGTGCCAGCAGCGTAGATGTAGCGGGGGGGTTAGAGACCCAGTACTTC
v_gene: TRBV6-1; abundance: few; j_gene: TRBJ1-2; d_gene: -; CDR3aa: CASSAPQTGNYGYTF; CDR3nt: TGTGCCAGCAGTGCCCCCCAAACAGGGAACTATGGCTACACCTTC
v_gene: TRBV11-2; abundance: -; j_gene: TRBJ2-5; d_gene: -; CDR3aa: CASSSRGRGGQETQYF; CDR3nt: TGTGCCAGCAGCTCGAGGGGCAGGGGAGGCCAAGAGACCCAGTACTTC
v_gene: TRBV6-6; abundance: few; j_gene: TRBJ2-2; d_gene: TRBD1; CDR3aa: CASSDRGSGTGELFF; CDR3nt: TGTGCCAGCAGCGACAGGGGAAGCGGCACCGGGGAGCTGTTTTTT
v_gene: TRBV2; abundance: medium-sized; j_gene: TRBJ1-4; d_gene: TRBD1; CDR3aa: CASGREQGGEKLFF; CDR3nt: TGTGCCAGCGGCCGGGAACAGGGGGGTGAAAAACTGTTTTTT
v_gene: TRBV5-1; abundance: -; j_gene: TRBJ2-7; d_gene: -; CDR3aa: CASSLRYGSYEQYF; CDR3nt: TGCGCCAGCAGCTTGAGGTACGGTTCCTACGAGCAGTACTTC
v_gene: TRBV7-9; abundance: few; j_gene: TRBJ2-3; d_gene: TRBD2; CDR3aa: CASSLVAGVQLDTQYF; CDR3nt: TGTGCCAGCAGCTTAGTGGCGGGGGTCCAGCTAGATACGCAGTATTTT
v_gene: TRBV10-3; abundance: -; j_gene: TRBJ1-3; d_gene: -; CDR3aa: CAISESIASSPGNTIYF; CDR3nt: TGTGCCATCAGTGAGTCAATAGCCAGCTCCCCTGGAAACACCATATATTTT
v_gene: TRBV4-2; abundance: medium-sized; j_gene: TRBJ1-2; d_gene: TRBD1; CDR3aa: CASSHPTGGGYGYTF; CDR3nt: TGTGCCAGCAGCCACCCGACAGGGGGCGGCTATGGCTACACCTTC
v_gene: TRBV2; abundance: few; j_gene: TRBJ2-7; d_gene: -; CDR3aa: CASGGVYEQYF; CDR3nt: TGTGCCAGCGGCGGGGTCTACGAGCAGTACTTC
v_gene: TRBV27; abundance: -; j_gene: TRBJ1-2; d_gene: -; CDR3aa: CASSNTPYGYTF; CDR3nt: TGTGCCAGCAGTAATACCCCCTATGGCTACACCTTC
v_gene: TRBV4-3; abundance: -; j_gene: TRBJ1-1; d_gene: -; CDR3aa: CASSQTGNTEAFF; CDR3nt: TGCGCCAGCAGCCAGACAGGTAACACTGAAGCTTTCTTT
v_gene: TRBV6-6; abundance: few; j_gene: TRBJ2-7; d_gene: -; CDR3aa: CASSYSKGKNEQYF; CDR3nt: TGTGCCAGCAGTTACTCGAAGGGTAAGAACGAGCAGTACTTC
v_gene: TRBV7-9; abundance: few; j_gene: TRBJ1-4; d_gene: -; CDR3aa: CASSSPRRATNEKLFF; CDR3nt: TGTGCCAGCAGCTCGCCGAGACGGGCAACTAATGAAAAACTGTTTTTT
v_gene: TRBV10-3; abundance: medium-sized; j_gene: TRBJ2-7; d_gene: TRBD1; CDR3aa: CAIKPGQGSYEQYF; CDR3nt: TGTGCCATCAAGCCGGGACAGGGCTCCTACGAGCAGTACTTC
v_gene: TRBV7-2; abundance: few; j_gene: TRBJ1-3; d_gene: TRBD1; CDR3aa: CASSREISQGSGNTIYF; CDR3nt: TGTGCCAGCAGCAGGGAGATTTCACAGGGGTCGGGAAACACCATATATTTT
v_gene: TRBV6-4; abundance: -; j_gene: TRBJ2-3; d_gene: -; CDR3aa: CASSDSYTQYF; CDR3nt: TGTGCCAGCAGTGACTCCTATACGCAGTATTTT
v_gene: TRBV5-1; abundance: -; j_gene: TRBJ1-1; d_gene: -; CDR3aa: CASSPPGNTEAFF; CDR3nt: TGCGCCAGCAGCCCCCCCGGGAACACTGAAGCTTTCTTT
v_gene: TRBV7-8; abundance: -; j_gene: TRBJ1-5; d_gene: -; CDR3aa: CASSLVAGVSQPQHF; CDR3nt: TGTGCCAGCAGCTTAGTCGCAGGGGTAAGTCAGCCCCAGCATTTT